This paragraph reports one T cell receptor (beta chain). Per germline, CDR1 SEHNR and CDR2 FQNEAQ (reference sequence). This CDR3 is built from 13 residues. V lost 4 bases, J lost 3 bases, and 10 bases lay in between. This sample was taken from a study of cytomegalovirus exposure and HLA in healthy donors. As for the study in general: An analysis done earlier identified 120 million or so unique TCR beta sequences from approximately 170 million T cells. Within the Caucasian-associated ancestry cluster were roughly 79% of the roughly 400 genotyped donors.

Researchers ran the PCR with 60 Vbeta and 13 Jbeta primers. Libraries were prepared by immunoSEQ multiplex PCR; TCRdb keeps only in-frame clonotypes and omits some of them. The sample contains about 180,000 clones, 77% of which appear only once. The chain is built from TRBV7-9 and TRBJ2-7; tentatively, D is TRBD1 (5 bases). The sample comprised PBMCs. This sequence originates from a woman aged 55-70 years in good health and CMV-seropositive. The CDR3, as DNA: TGTGCCAGCAGCTCAACAGGAAGCTACGAGCAGTACTTC. Protein product: CASSSTGSYEQYF. Full variable domain (rest looked up from reference TRBV7-9 and TRBJ2-7): DTGVSQNPRHKITKRGQNVTFRCDPISEHNRLYWYRQTLGQGPEFLTYFQNEAQLEKSRLLSDRFSAERPKGSFSTLEIQRTEQGDSAMYLCASSSTGSYEQYFGPGTRLTVT.